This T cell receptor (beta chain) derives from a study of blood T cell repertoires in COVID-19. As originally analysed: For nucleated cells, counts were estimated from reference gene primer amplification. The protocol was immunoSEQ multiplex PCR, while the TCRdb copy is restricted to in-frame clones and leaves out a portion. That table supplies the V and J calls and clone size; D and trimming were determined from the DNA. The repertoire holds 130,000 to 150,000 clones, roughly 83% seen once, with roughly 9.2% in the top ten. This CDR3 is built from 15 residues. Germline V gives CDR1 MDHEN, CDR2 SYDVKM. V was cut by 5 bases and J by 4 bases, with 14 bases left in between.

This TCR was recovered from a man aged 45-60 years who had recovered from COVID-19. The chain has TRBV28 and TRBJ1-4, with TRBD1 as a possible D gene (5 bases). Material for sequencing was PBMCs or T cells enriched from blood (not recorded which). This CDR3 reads CASSRGGGVNEKLFF. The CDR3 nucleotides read TGTGCCAGCAGTAGGGGAGGAGGGGTTAATGAAAAACTGTTTTTT.